The 12 T cell receptor beta chains below were found in one sample sequenced in a study of PD-L1 blockade in urothelial cancer. Sequencing used immunoSEQ multiplex PCR; TCRdb keeps in-frame clones, though not all of them. Found here are about 81,000 clones, more than 85% of them singletons; the top ten hold roughly 9.4%. Sequences were derived from PBMCs, sampled around atezolizumab (anti-PD-L1) treatment. These receptor sequences come from a man aged 55 to 70 with urothelial cancer.

The rearrangement uses TRBV30 and TRBJ2-2; no definite D call. V shed 0 bases and J shed 5 bases, with 10 bases lying between them. The CDR3 is 14 residues long. Germline lookup yields CDR1 GTSNPN and CDR2 SVGIG (reference sequence). The CDR3 nucleotides read TGTGCCTGGAGTGTCTGGGCGAGTACCGGGGAGCTGTTTTTT. Encoded protein: CAWSVWASTGELFF. The full variable domain, in which reference TRBV30 and TRBJ2-2 provide the parts outside the CDR3, is SQTIHQWPATLVQPVGSPLSLECTVEGTSNPNLYWYRQAAGRGLQLLFYSVGIGQISSEVPQNLSASRPQDRQFILSSKKLLLSDSGFYLCAWSVWASTGELFFGEGSRLTVL.

The V call is TRBV5-6, the J call TRBJ2-7; TRBD2 matches at 7 bases. Trimming took 5 bases from V and 8 from J; bases not matched to a gene: 19. The CDR3 consists of 16 residues. Per the germline V gene, CDR1 is SGHDT and CDR2 is YYEEEE. CDR3 sequence (DNA): TGTGCCAGCAGGTGGCGGGGCGGGGGTCCCGGAGGGAAGCAGTACTTC. This translates into CASRWRGGGPGGKQYF. The variable domain in full, with the rest retrieved from reference TRBV5-6 and TRBJ2-7, is DAGVTQSPTHLIKTRGQQVTLRCSPKSGHDTVSWYQQALGQGPQFIFQYYEEEERQRGNFPDRFSGHQFPNYSSELNVNALLLGDSALYLCASRWRGGGPGGKQYFGPGTRLTVT.

In the case of this clone: At one boundary the junction diverges from the germline segment, which might be a read error. Written as DNA, the CDR3 is TGCAGCGTCGAAGGGGGGGGCCATGGCTACACCTTC. Its translation is CSVEGGGHGYTF. This chain links TRBV29-1 with TRBJ1-2, with D tentatively TRBD1 (6 bases). Germline CDR1 SQVTM, CDR2 ANQGSEA. The CDR3 is 12 amino acids.

The V gene is TRBV6-5, the J gene TRBJ1-2; 9 nucleotides line up with TRBD1. The CDR3 contains 14 residues. The V segment lost 6 bases and the J segment 4 bases; nucleotides outside the gene matches: 6. Looked up from germline, CDR1 is MNHEY and CDR2 is SVGAGI. CDR3 coding DNA: TGTGCCAGCAGCAACAGGGGGCAATCCTATGGCTACACCTTC. It encodes CASSNRGQSYGYTF.

This chain joins TRBV7-2 and TRBJ2-7, with D possibly matching TRBD1 (5 bases). V was trimmed by 1 base and J by 1 base, leaving 14 bases between them. The CDR3 covers 16 residues. The germline gives CDR1 SGHTA, CDR2 FQGNSA. For the CDR3, the DNA is TGTGCCAGCAGCTTAGAAATCGGCCGACAGTCCTACGAGCAGTACTTC. Its translation is CASSLEIGRQSYEQYF.

V usage is TRBV15 and J usage is TRBJ2-5, with D perhaps TRBD1 (6 bases). CDR1 and CDR2 from the germline V gene are LNHNV and YYDKDF (reference sequence). Trimming removed 5 bases from V and 3 bases from J, with 13 bases in between. The CDR3 runs to 14 residues. The CDR3 DNA reads TGTGCCACCAGCCGCGGACAGCTGAAAGAGACCCAGTACTTC. Translation: CATSRGQLKETQYF.

This sequence joins TRBV5-4 and TRBJ2-5, with D perhaps TRBD1 (5 bases). The CDR3 covers 13 residues. The V gene lost 4 bases and the J gene lost 5 bases, with 12 bases spanning the gap. Looked up from germline, CDR1 is SGHNT and CDR2 is YYREEE (reference sequence). In DNA, the CDR3 is TGTGCCAGCAGCCTCCAGGGTAGCGAGACCCAGTACTTC. Amino acid sequence: CASSLQGSETQYF.

This rearrangement joins TRBV10-2 to TRBJ2-3, with 10 positions matching TRBD2. Germline CDR1 reads WSHSY; CDR2 reads SAAADI. V was pared by 2 bases and J by 6 bases, with 8 bases of the junction left unmatched. CDR3 size: 16 residues. The CDR3 DNA reads TGCGCCAGCAGTGAGGCGGCGCTAGCGGGAGTGGATACGCAGTATTTT. It is translated as CASSEAALAGVDTQYF.

The gene calls are TRBV9 and TRBJ1-1; D unclear. This CDR3 has 15 residues. Germline loops: CDR1 SGDLS, CDR2 YYNGEE. The V gene lost 4 bases and the J gene lost 0 bases, with 13 bases spanning the gap. CDR3 sequence (DNA): TGTGCCAGCAGCTCCGGAAGTGGGCTGAACACTGAAGCTTTCTTT. Protein product: CASSSGSGLNTEAFF.

This chain links TRBV15 with TRBJ2-7; D may be TRBD2 (6 bases). The CDR3 is 12 residues long. Germline V gene sequence: CDR1 LNHNV, CDR2 YYDKDF (reference sequence). The ends were cut back, 4 bases at V and 6 bases at J, with 10 bases in the middle. The CDR3 here is CATSNGGPEQYF. CDR3 DNA: TGTGCCACCAGCAACGGGGGACCCGAGCAGTACTTC.

The chain combines TRBV5-1 with TRBJ2-1; maybe TRBD2 (5 bases). The V and J ends lost 0 bases and 7 bases respectively, with 11 bases between them. This CDR3 contains 14 residues. Germline CDR1 reads SGHRS; CDR2 reads YFSETQ. The CDR3 loop reads CASSLGRWRNEQFF. As DNA, the CDR3 is TGCGCCAGCAGCTTGGGGCGGTGGAGGAATGAGCAGTTCTTC.

The J gene is TRBJ2-2, the V gene TRBV18; 8 bases are shared with TRBD1. V was clipped by 6 bases and J by 3 bases; unmatched bases: 6. Looked up from germline, CDR1 is KGHSH and CDR2 is LQKENI. The length of the CDR3 is 15 residues. The CDR3 nucleotides read TGTGCCAGCTCGCCTACAGGGGGAGACACCGGGGAGCTGTTTTTT. Its protein product is CASSPTGGDTGELFF. The entire variable domain, with the rest obtained from reference TRBV18 and TRBJ2-2, is as follows: NAGVMQNPRHLVRRRGQEARLRCSPMKGHSHVYWYRQLPEEGLKFMVYLQKENIIDESGMPKERFSAEFPKEGPSILRIQQVVRGDSAAYFCASSPTGGDTGELFFGEGSRLTVL.